One sample yielded the 26 T cell receptor beta chains listed below, sequenced in a study of T cell changes during pregnancy in multiple sclerosis. The table came from immunoSEQ multiplex PCR; TCRdb's copy has only in-frame clones and leaves some out. This table has tens of thousands of clones, about 94% appearing once. Material: CD8+ T cells from peripheral blood mononuclear cells, obtained after pregnancy. The origin of the receptors is a female donor with multiple sclerosis, enrolled in a pregnancy study.

The chain employs TRBV5-5 and TRBJ1-1; D not resolved. CDR3 length: 15 amino acids. V was trimmed by 7 bases and J by 1 base, leaving 17 bases between them. Germline V CDR1 and CDR2: SGHKS, YYEKEE (reference sequence). CDR3 in DNA: TGTGCCAGCTCTCCTACGGACTATTCGAACACTGAAGCTTTCTTT. Translated: CASSPTDYSNTEAFF.

The rearrangement joins TRBV7-3 to TRBJ2-6; D is perhaps TRBD2 (6 bases). This CDR3 is 18 amino acids long. The V gene's germline CDR1 is SGHTA and CDR2 FQGTGA. Between the trimmed V and J ends, which lost 1 base and 0 bases, there was a span of 13 bases. CDR3 coding DNA: TGTGCCAGCAGCTTAATGGGGGGACCCTTCTCTGGGGCCAACGTCCTGACTTTC. It yields the protein CASSLMGGPFSGANVLTF. The full variable domain, rest sourced from reference TRBV7-3 and TRBJ2-6, is GAGVSQTPSNKVTEKGKYVELRCDPISGHTALYWYRQSLGQGPEFLIYFQGTGAADDSGLPNDRFFAVRPEGSVSTLKIQRTERGDSAVYLCASSLMGGPFSGANVLTFGAGSRLTVL.

The rearrangement uses TRBV7-9 and TRBJ2-3, with D possibly TRBD2 on 6 matching bases. CDR1 and CDR2 (germline): SEHNR, FQNEAQ (reference sequence). The CDR3 has 15 amino acids. V was trimmed by 4 bases and J by 2 bases, leaving 13 bases between them. The CDR3 here is CASSSRLGSTDTQYF. The DNA of the CDR3 is TGTGCCAGCAGCTCCCGACTAGGATCCACAGATACGCAGTATTTT.

The genes are TRBV27 and TRBJ2-7; TRBD1 agrees at 11 bases. Germline V gives CDR1 MNHEY, CDR2 SMNVEV (reference sequence). Germline trimming cut 8 bases from V and 7 bases from J; bases unmatched to any gene: 7. This CDR3 spans 13 amino acids. CDR3 nucleotides: TGTGCCAGCCTGGGACAGGGGGACGAAGAGCAGTACTTC. Its protein is CASLGQGDEEQYF.

This rearrangement joins TRBV7-3 to TRBJ2-3; 11 positions match TRBD2. The germline V gene has CDR1 SGHTA and CDR2 FQGTGA. CDR3 size: 15 residues. With 4 bases clipped from V and 4 bases from J, the junction kept 4 bases outside the gene matches. DNA for the CDR3: TGTGCCAGCAGCTCCACTAGCGGGGGTTCAGATACGCAGTATTTT. It is translated as CASSSTSGGSDTQYF.

This rearrangement joins TRBV2 to TRBJ1-1, with 12 bases fitting TRBD1. The CDR3 sequence is 15 residues long. In germline, CDR1 is SNHLY, CDR2 FYNNEI. V was pared by 7 bases and J by 6 bases, with 9 bases of the junction left unmatched. CDR3 sequence (DNA): TGTGCCAGCATCGGGACAGGGGGCGCGTTGGCTGAAGCTTTCTTT. It yields the protein CASIGTGGALAEAFF. The full variable domain, in which reference TRBV2 and TRBJ1-1 provide the parts outside the CDR3, is EPEVTQTPSHQVTQMGQEVILRCVPISNHLYFYWYRQILGQKVEFLVSFYNNEISEKSEIFDDQFSVERPDGSNFTLKIRSTKLEDSAMYFCASIGTGGALAEAFFGQGTRLTVV.

The chain has TRBV5-1 and TRBJ2-7, with 9 nucleotides matching TRBD1. The germline V gene has CDR1 SGHRS and CDR2 YFSETQ. J lost 2 bases, V lost 7 bases, and 7 bases had no gene match. The CDR3 runs 14 residues. The CDR3 spells CASSFDRGAYEQYF. The CDR3 DNA reads TGCGCCAGCTCCTTCGACAGGGGGGCCTACGAGCAGTACTTC.

This clone was counted a single time. The chain employs TRBV7-7 and TRBJ2-7; perhaps TRBD1 as D (5 bases). Germline V gives CDR1 SSHAT, CDR2 FNYEAQ (reference sequence). V shed 1 base and J shed 6 bases, with 13 bases lying between them. This CDR3 has 14 residues. The CDR3 DNA reads TGTGCCAGCAGCTTAGGGCCCCAGGGCCCCGAGCAGTACTTC. Encoded protein: CASSLGPQGPEQYF.

This chain uses TRBV27 with TRBJ2-7; 12 bases are shared with TRBD2. In germline, CDR1 is MNHEY, CDR2 SMNVEV (reference sequence). V gave up 3 bases and J gave up 3 bases; unmatched junction bases: 3. This CDR3 is 15 amino acids long. In DNA, the CDR3 is TGTGCCAGCAGTTTGACTAGCGGGAGCATCTACGAGCAGTACTTC. Its protein product is CASSLTSGSIYEQYF.

The chain couples TRBV21-1 to TRBJ2-7; the table's D call, TRBD1, has no DNA check behind it. TRBV21-1 is reported as a pseudogene. This CDR3 region has 14 residues. CDR3 sequence (DNA): TGTGCCAGCAGCAAAGACCCGGGACAGATAATTCTAGTCTTC. Protein sequence: CASSKDPGQIILVF.

The V gene is TRBV7-9, the J gene TRBJ1-6; TRBD1 matches at 8 bases. The CDR3 totals 15 residues. The junction had 7 bases not matched to a gene; V was cut back by 5 bases and J by 7 bases. Germline CDR1 is SEHNR and CDR2 is FQNEAQ (reference sequence). The CDR3 reads CASSDGTGSNSPLHF. The CDR3 nucleotides read TGTGCCAGCAGCGACGGGACAGGATCGAATTCACCCCTCCACTTT.

The chain joins TRBV7-3 to TRBJ1-2, with TRBD1 matching 8 bases. Germline V CDR1 and CDR2: SGHTA, FQGTGA. The CDR3 covers 13 residues. J lost 6 bases, V lost 5 bases, and 5 bases had no gene match. This chain's CDR3 is CASSNLQGDGYTF. The CDR3 DNA reads as TGTGCCAGCAGCAACCTACAGGGGGATGGCTACACCTTC. The complete variable domain, with remaining parts taken from reference TRBV7-3 and TRBJ1-2, reads GAGVSQTPSNKVTEKGKYVELRCDPISGHTALYWYRQSLGQGPEFLIYFQGTGAADDSGLPNDRFFAVRPEGSVSTLKIQRTERGDSAVYLCASSNLQGDGYTFGSGTRLTVV.

J is TRBJ2-3 and V is TRBV28, with D unclear. The CDR3 consists of 16 residues. V was pared by 1 base and J by 0 bases, with 11 bases between. CDR1 is MDHEN and CDR2 is SYDVKM in the germline V gene. The CDR3 here is CASSLSGGSSTDTQYF. CDR3 coding DNA: TGTGCCAGCAGTTTATCTGGCGGTTCTAGCACAGATACGCAGTATTTT.

The gene calls are TRBV28 and TRBJ1-5, with D unclear. CDR1 and CDR2 from the germline V gene are MDHEN and SYDVKM. Trimming cost V 7 bases and J 7 bases, with 17 bases left between them. CDR3 length: 14 amino acids. The CDR3 is CASTYGRGWQPQHF. The CDR3 nucleotides are TGTGCCAGCACCTACGGCCGGGGTTGGCAGCCCCAGCATTTT.

The chain couples TRBV28 to TRBJ1-5; 7 bases line up with TRBD1. Trimming at V came to 3 bases and at J to 7 bases, leaving 9 bases not matched to a gene. This CDR3 comprises 15 residues. Germline loops: CDR1 MDHEN, CDR2 SYDVKM. Here the CDR3 reads CASSFQTGSRQPQHF. CDR3 DNA: TGTGCCAGCAGTTTTCAGACAGGGTCGAGGCAGCCCCAGCATTTT.

The chain joins TRBV7-9 to TRBJ1-5; tentative D call: TRBD1 (5 bases). Between the trimmed V and J ends, which lost 0 bases and 2 bases, there was a span of 14 bases. This CDR3 has 17 residues. CDR1 and CDR2 from the germline V gene are SEHNR and FQNEAQ (reference sequence). CDR3 amino acids: CASSLASGGVGNQPQHF. The CDR3 DNA sequence: TGTGCCAGCAGCTTAGCGAGCGGGGGTGTAGGCAATCAGCCCCAGCATTTT.

The chain carries TRBV9 and TRBJ2-5; D is perhaps TRBD2 (6 bases). Trimming took 3 bases from V and 3 from J, leaving 15 bases between them. Germline V CDR1 and CDR2: SGDLS, YYNGEE. This CDR3 is built from 15 residues. The CDR3 DNA is TGTGCCAGCAGCGCCGGCCTAGCGACAGAAGAGACCCAGTACTTC. Its translation: CASSAGLATEETQYF.

The V and J genes are TRBV13 and TRBJ1-1, with TRBD1 as a possible D gene (5 bases). The germline gives CDR1 PRHDT, CDR2 FYEKMQ (reference sequence). V lost 3 bases and J lost 4, with 12 bases in between. This CDR3 has 14 amino acids. The CDR3 bases are TGTGCCAGCAGCTTGAGGGGAGGCGGCACTGAAGCTTTCTTT. Its protein is CASSLRGGGTEAFF.

The V call is TRBV19, the J call TRBJ1-6; no clear D. The ends were cut back, 5 bases at V and 8 bases at J, with 13 bases in the middle. The CDR3 sequence is 14 residues long. CDR1 is LNHDA, CDR2 SQIVND, per germline (reference sequence). CDR3 in amino acids: CASSPQEYYSPLHF. The DNA of the CDR3 is TGTGCCAGTAGTCCGCAGGAATACTATTCACCCCTCCACTTT.

This clone was detected many times. In DNA, the CDR3 is TGTGCCACCAGTCAATACAGGGGAAGCTATGGCTACACCTTC. Amino acid sequence: CATSQYRGSYGYTF. This rearrangement joins TRBV15 to TRBJ1-2, with 7 positions matching TRBD1. The germline CDR1 and CDR2 sequences are LNHNV and YYDKDF (reference sequence). The CDR3 contains 14 residues. The V and J ends lost 6 bases and 4 bases, in that order; junction bases with no gene match: 8.

This rearrangement joins TRBV14 to TRBJ2-1; 9 nucleotides agree with TRBD1. After removal of 3 bases from V and 0 bases from J, the junction contained 0 bases not matched to a gene. The CDR3 covers 15 residues. CDR1 is SGHDN and CDR2 is FVKESK in the germline V gene. This CDR3 is CASSQDRGSYNEQFF. The CDR3 DNA reads TGTGCCAGCAGCCAGGACAGGGGCTCCTACAATGAGCAGTTCTTC.

The chain carries TRBV5-4 and TRBJ2-4; 7 bases match TRBD1. The V gene end was trimmed by 4 bases and the J gene end by 5 bases; junction bases not matched to a gene: 6. The CDR3 extends over 14 amino acids. In germline, CDR1 is SGHNT, CDR2 YYREEE (reference sequence). The CDR3 nucleotides read TGTGCCAGCAGCCCCGACAGGGCCCAAAACATTCAGTACTTC. It encodes CASSPDRAQNIQYF.

This chain connects TRBV9 to TRBJ2-1; D is unresolved. Trimming removed 0 bases from V and 7 bases from J, with 8 bases in between. The CDR3 extends over 13 amino acids. Germline V gives CDR1 SGDLS, CDR2 YYNGEE. CDR3 sequence: CASSVAQQNEQFF. CDR3 coding DNA: TGTGCCAGCAGCGTAGCTCAACAGAATGAGCAGTTCTTC.

The V and J genes are TRBV28 and TRBJ1-2; D possibly corresponds to TRBD1 (6 bases). The CDR3 contains 15 residues. V was clipped by 9 bases and J by 7 bases, with 24 bases between them. The germline CDR1 and CDR2 sequences are MDHEN and SYDVKM. This chain's CDR3 is CASASPGQSVLGYTF. CDR3 sequence (DNA): TGTGCCAGTGCATCCCCGGGACAAAGTGTCCTTGGCTACACCTTC.

This chain connects TRBV12-5 to TRBJ2-7; 11 nucleotides align to TRBD1. The V gene end was trimmed by 5 bases and the J gene end by 3 bases; junction bases not matched to a gene: 6. The CDR3 spans 15 residues. CDR1 and CDR2 (germline): LGHNT, FRNRAP. This CDR3 reads CASGPGQGALYEQYF. The CDR3 nucleotides are TGTGCTAGTGGTCCTGGACAGGGGGCTCTCTACGAGCAGTACTTC.

The rearrangement uses TRBV29-1 and TRBJ1-3; 7 nucleotides line up with TRBD1. Germline trimming cut 3 bases from V and 3 bases from J; bases unmatched to any gene: 5. Germline loops: CDR1 SQVTM, CDR2 ANQGSEA. The CDR3 loop spans 14 amino acids. In DNA, the CDR3 is TGCAGCGTTGAGGGGACAGACGGTGGAAACACCATATATTTT. This sequence encodes CSVEGTDGGNTIYF.